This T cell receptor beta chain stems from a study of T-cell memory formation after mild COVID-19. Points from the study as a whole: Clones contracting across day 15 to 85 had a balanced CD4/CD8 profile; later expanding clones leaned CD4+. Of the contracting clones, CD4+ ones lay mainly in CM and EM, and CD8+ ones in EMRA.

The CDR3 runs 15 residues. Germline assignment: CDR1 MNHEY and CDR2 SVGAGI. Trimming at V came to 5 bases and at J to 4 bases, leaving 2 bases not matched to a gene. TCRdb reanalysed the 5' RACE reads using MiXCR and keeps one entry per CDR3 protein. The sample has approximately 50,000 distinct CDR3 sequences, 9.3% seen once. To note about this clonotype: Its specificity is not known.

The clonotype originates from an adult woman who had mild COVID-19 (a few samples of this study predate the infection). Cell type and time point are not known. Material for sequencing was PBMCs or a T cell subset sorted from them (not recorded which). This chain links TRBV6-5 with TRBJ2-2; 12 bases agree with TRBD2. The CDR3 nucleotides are TGTGCCAGCAGTAGACTAGCGGGAGTCACCGGGGAGCTGTTTTTT. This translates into CASSRLAGVTGELFF.